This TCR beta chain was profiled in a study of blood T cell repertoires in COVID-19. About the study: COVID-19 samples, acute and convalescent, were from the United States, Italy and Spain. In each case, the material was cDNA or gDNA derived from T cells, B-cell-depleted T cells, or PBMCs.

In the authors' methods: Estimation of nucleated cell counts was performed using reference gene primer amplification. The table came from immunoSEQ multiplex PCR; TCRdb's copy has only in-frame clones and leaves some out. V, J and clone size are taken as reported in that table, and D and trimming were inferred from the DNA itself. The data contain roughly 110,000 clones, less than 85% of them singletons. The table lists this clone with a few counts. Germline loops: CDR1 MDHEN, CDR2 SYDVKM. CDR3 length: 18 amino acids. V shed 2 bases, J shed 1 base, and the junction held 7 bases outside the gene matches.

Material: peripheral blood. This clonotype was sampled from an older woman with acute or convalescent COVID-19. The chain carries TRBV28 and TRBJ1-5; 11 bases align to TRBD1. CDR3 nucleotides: TGTGCCAGCAGTTTAATGGGACAGGGGGTTGGGAGCAATCAGCCCCAGCATTTT. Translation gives CASSLMGQGVGSNQPQHF.